A single sample gave rise to the 30 T cell receptor beta chains below, sequenced in a study of cytomegalovirus exposure and HLA in healthy donors. A multiplex PCR was run with 60 Vbeta primers and 13 Jbeta primers. Some clones are missing from TCRdb's copy, which holds only in-frame ones; the method was immunoSEQ multiplex PCR. The sample records 100,000 to 150,000 clones, about 81% being singletons. The sample was PBMCs. The receptors stem from a woman under 40 in good health and CMV-seronegative.

The chain employs TRBV30 and TRBJ1-1, with D tentatively TRBD1 (5 bases). V lost 0 bases and J 1 base, leaving 9 bases between the germline ends. Germline CDR1 GTSNPN, CDR2 SVGIG (reference sequence). The CDR3 loop spans 14 amino acids. CDR3 sequence: CAWSVIQGNTEAFF. The DNA of the CDR3 is TGTGCCTGGAGTGTAATCCAGGGGAACACTGAAGCTTTCTTT.

The chain joins TRBV30 to TRBJ1-4; 7 bases agree with TRBD1. The CDR3 runs to 12 residues. The germline V gene has CDR1 GTSNPN and CDR2 SVGIG (reference sequence). Germline trimming cut 8 bases from V and 14 bases from J; bases unmatched to any gene: 14. The DNA for the CDR3 is TGTGCCCAAGACAGGGCCCTAGGTCGTCTGTTTTTT. Its protein product is CAQDRALGRLFF.

This clone was seen a single time. The chain is built from TRBV30 and TRBJ2-7, with 9 bases fitting TRBD1. Germline CDR1 GTSNPN, CDR2 SVGIG (reference sequence). The length of the CDR3 is 12 residues. V was clipped by 7 bases and J by 1 base; unmatched bases: 2. CDR3 coding DNA: TGTGCCTTCGACAGGGGGTCCTACGAGCAGTACTTC. Translating it yields CAFDRGSYEQYF.

CDR3: CAWSGLAGGQTQYF. The CDR3 DNA reads as TGTGCCTGGAGTGGACTAGCGGGGGGACAGACCCAGTACTTC. V is TRBV30 and J is TRBJ2-5, with 13 bases lining up with TRBD2. CDR3 length: 14 amino acids. Germline lookup yields CDR1 GTSNPN and CDR2 SVGIG (reference sequence). V lost 1 base to trimming and J lost 6 bases; unmatched junction nucleotides: 2.

The V gene is TRBV14, the J gene TRBJ1-3; D is undetermined. Looked up from germline, CDR1 is SGHDN and CDR2 is FVKESK. The CDR3 consists of 17 residues. With 1 base removed from V and 0 bases from J, the gap between germline ends came to 13 bases. In nucleotides, the CDR3 is TGTGCCAGCAGCCAAGCTGGTACAGTTAACTCTGGAAACACCATATATTTT. Translation: CASSQAGTVNSGNTIYF. Based on the CDR3 plus reference TRBV14 and TRBJ1-3, the full variable domain is EAGVTQFPSHSVIEKGQTVTLRCDPISGHDNLYWYRRVMGKEIKFLLHFVKESKQDESGMPNNRFLAERTGGTYSTLKVQPAELEDSGVYFCASSQAGTVNSGNTIYFGEGSWLTVV.

The V call is TRBV10-3, the J call TRBJ1-2; 12 bases line up with TRBD1. Germline V gene lookup returns CDR1 ENHRY and CDR2 SYGVKD. With V trimmed by 10 bases and J by 2 bases, 14 bases remained unmatched. The CDR3 covers 17 residues. The DNA of the CDR3 is TGTGCCAGCTCCCGGGACAGGGGGCCTTTATCGAACTATGGCTACACCTTC. Its translation: CASSRDRGPLSNYGYTF.

This chain's CDR3 is CASSPQEGTWTLNEQFF. CDR3 nucleotides: TGTGCCAGCAGTCCACAGGAGGGAACTTGGACTCTCAATGAGCAGTTCTTC. The chain combines TRBV27 with TRBJ2-1; perhaps TRBD2 as D (6 bases). From germline, CDR1 is MNHEY and CDR2 SMNVEV (reference sequence). There are 17 residues in the CDR3. V shed 5 bases and J shed 6 bases, with 23 bases lying between them.

The chain employs TRBV11-2 and TRBJ2-2; a weak D match, TRBD1 (6 bases). Germline V gene sequence: CDR1 SGHAT, CDR2 FQNNGV. There are 19 residues in the CDR3. V gave up 1 base and J gave up 1 base, with 19 bases separating them. For the CDR3, the DNA is TGTGCCAGCAGCTTAGCCGCAGGGGCAAATTCCATGAACACCGGGGAGCTGTTTTTT. This codes for CASSLAAGANSMNTGELFF.

V is TRBV5-6 and J is TRBJ1-1; D is possibly TRBD1 (5 bases). The CDR3 runs 13 residues. The germline gives CDR1 SGHDT, CDR2 YYEEEE. With 6 bases removed from V and 3 bases from J, the gap between germline ends came to 12 bases. The CDR3 DNA sequence: TGTGCCAGCACCCCGCTAGGGGACACTGAAGCTTTCTTT. This translates into CASTPLGDTEAFF.

V usage is TRBV7-3 and J usage is TRBJ2-5, with D possibly being TRBD1 (6 bases). The CDR3 extends over 13 amino acids. Germline V lookup: CDR1 SGHTA, CDR2 FQGTGA. Trimming took 5 bases from V and 5 from J, leaving 12 bases between them. In DNA form, the CDR3 reads TGTGCCAGCAGCGTCGGCAGGGGTGAGACCCAGTACTTC. Amino acid sequence: CASSVGRGETQYF.

On this clone itself: This same CDR3 is encoded by further DNA sequences in the sample. The chain is built from TRBV11-1 and TRBJ2-1; 13 positions agree with TRBD2. The V segment lost 1 base and the J segment 6 bases; nucleotides outside the gene matches: 0. This CDR3 comprises 15 residues. Germline V gene lookup returns CDR1 SGHAT and CDR2 FQDESV (reference sequence). The CDR3 DNA sequence: TGTGCCAGCAGCTTAGGGACTAGCGGGAGCAATGAGCAGTTCTTC. Amino acid sequence: CASSLGTSGSNEQFF.

J is TRBJ1-2 and V is TRBV10-3; perhaps TRBD1 as D (6 bases). CDR1 and CDR2 (germline): ENHRY, SYGVKD. CDR3 length: 14 residues. V shed 0 bases and J shed 8 bases, with 13 bases lying between them. In nucleotides, the CDR3 is TGTGCCATCAGTGAGTCGGTTGGGGGCAACGGCTACACCTTC. Its translation is CAISESVGGNGYTF.

The chain uses TRBV6-5 and TRBJ2-1, with TRBD1 matching 11 bases. Germline V gene sequence: CDR1 MNHEY, CDR2 SVGAGI. The CDR3 is made up of 14 amino acids. V shed 5 bases, J shed 9 bases, and the junction held 6 bases outside the gene matches. The CDR3 protein is CASSTGTGGGEQFF. For the CDR3, the DNA is TGTGCCAGCAGTACCGGGACAGGGGGTGGTGAGCAGTTCTTC.

The gene calls are TRBV27 and TRBJ2-7, with 9 bases aligning to TRBD1. The germline V gene has CDR1 MNHEY and CDR2 SMNVEV (reference sequence). Trimming cost V 5 bases and J 3 bases; bases outside gene matches: 8. The CDR3 is 15 residues long. The CDR3 region has the DNA TGTGCCAGCAGTCTTGGCCGGGACAGGGTCTACGAGCAGTACTTC. Translation gives CASSLGRDRVYEQYF.

J is TRBJ1-1 and V is TRBV5-4, with a weak D call TRBD1 (6 bases). V dropped 1 base and J dropped 6 bases, with 7 bases sitting between them. This CDR3 has 12 residues. Looked up from germline, CDR1 is SGHNT and CDR2 is YYREEE (reference sequence). CDR3 region: CASSLYRAEAFF. DNA for the CDR3: TGTGCCAGCAGCTTGTACAGGGCTGAAGCTTTCTTT.

This chain joins TRBV7-9 and TRBJ2-5; 7 nucleotides match TRBD1. This CDR3 is 19 amino acids long. The ends lost 4 bases at V and 9 bases at J; junction bases unmatched: 26. Germline CDR1 SEHNR, CDR2 FQNEAQ (reference sequence). CDR3 sequence: CASSSTRQGEAPISWAQYF. CDR3 DNA: TGTGCCAGCAGCTCCACCAGACAGGGAGAAGCTCCCATTTCCTGGGCCCAGTACTTC.

This clone has more than one count but fewer than ten. The chain's CDR3 is CASSMAGAWETQYF. The CDR3 nucleotides read TGTGCCAGTAGTATGGCGGGGGCGTGGGAGACCCAGTACTTC. The chain employs TRBV19 and TRBJ2-5; a weak D match, TRBD2 (7 bases). Germline V gene sequence: CDR1 LNHDA, CDR2 SQIVND (reference sequence). CDR3 length: 14 residues. Trimming shortened V by 3 bases and J by 5 bases, and 13 bases separated the two germline ends.

This chain uses TRBV7-7 with TRBJ2-3, with 7 nucleotides matching TRBD2. CDR1 and CDR2 (germline): SSHAT, FNYEAQ (reference sequence). This CDR3 is 15 amino acids long. CDR3 in amino acids: CASSDGGRSPDTQYF. The CDR3 region has the DNA TGTGCTAGCTCCGACGGGGGGAGGTCCCCAGATACGCAGTATTTT.

This clone was detected only a few times. CDR3 nucleotide sequence: TGTGCCAGCAGCCCCCGCGGAGTAGAAGATACGCAGTATTTT. Amino acids: CASSPRGVEDTQYF. The chain has TRBV9 and TRBJ2-3, with D unclear. The CDR3 is 14 amino acids. V lost 4 bases, J lost 5 bases, and 14 bases lay in between. In germline, CDR1 is SGDLS, CDR2 YYNGEE.

The genes are TRBV2 and TRBJ2-2, with a tentative D call TRBD2 (7 bases). Trimming cost V 2 bases and J 2 bases, with 15 bases left between them. Looked up from germline, CDR1 is SNHLY and CDR2 is FYNNEI. The CDR3 runs to 17 residues. DNA for the CDR3: TGTGCCAGCAGTGAACCCTGGGGGGGACAAAACACCGGGGAGCTGTTTTTT. This gives the protein CASSEPWGGQNTGELFF.

This chain uses TRBV5-1 with TRBJ1-4, with D maybe TRBD1 (5 bases). CDR1 and CDR2 (germline): SGHRS, YFSETQ. The CDR3 is made up of 15 amino acids. V lost 0 bases to trimming and J lost 4 bases, with 10 bases between them. The DNA for the CDR3 is TGCGCCAGCAGCTTGGGGGGCAGGGTTAATGAAAAACTGTTTTTT. Its protein product is CASSLGGRVNEKLFF.

This clone has a handful of counts. The chain uses TRBV4-3 and TRBJ2-5; possible D gene TRBD2, 6 bases. Trimming took 0 bases from V and 5 from J, leaving 16 bases between them. This CDR3 has 16 amino acids. Germline V gene lookup returns CDR1 LGHNA and CDR2 YSLEER. This chain's CDR3 is CASSQDPVGGAETQYF. Here the CDR3 DNA reads TGCGCCAGCAGCCAAGATCCCGTGGGGGGTGCCGAGACCCAGTACTTC.

V is TRBV7-9 and J is TRBJ2-5; TRBD1 might be the D (6 bases). The germline CDR1 and CDR2 sequences are SEHNR and FQNEAQ (reference sequence). V was shortened by 5 bases and J by 5 bases, with 18 bases between the two germline ends. The CDR3 contains 15 residues. The chain's CDR3 is CASSQSPGQGETQYF. The CDR3, as DNA: TGTGCCAGCAGCCAAAGCCCGGGACAAGGGGAGACCCAGTACTTC. The variable domain in full, completed from reference TRBV7-9 and TRBJ2-5, reads DTGVSQNPRHKITKRGQNVTFRCDPISEHNRLYWYRQTLGQGPEFLTYFQNEAQLEKSRLLSDRFSAERPKGSFSTLEIQRTEQGDSAMYLCASSQSPGQGETQYFGPGTRLLVL.

The chain joins TRBV6-5 to TRBJ2-2, with D perhaps TRBD2 (6 bases). The CDR3 extends over 16 amino acids. Between the trimmed V and J ends, which lost 4 bases and 5 bases, there was a span of 17 bases. CDR1 and CDR2 (germline): MNHEY, SVGAGI. The CDR3, as DNA: TGTGCCAGCAGTTTCACGGGGGATACGCGAACCGGGGAGCTGTTTTTT. It codes for CASSFTGDTRTGELFF.

The V call is TRBV27, the J call TRBJ1-2, with 8 bases identical to TRBD1. The V and J ends lost 3 bases and 3 bases, in that order; junction bases with no gene match: 3. Germline CDR1 and CDR2: MNHEY and SMNVEV (reference sequence). This CDR3 has 14 residues. DNA for the CDR3: TGTGCCAGCAGTTTCTCGACAGGGGACTATGGCTACACCTTC. The encoded protein is CASSFSTGDYGYTF.

This chain connects TRBV4-3 to TRBJ2-7, with 11 nucleotides matching TRBD1. Germline loops: CDR1 LGHNA, CDR2 YSLEER. The CDR3 runs to 16 residues. The ends lost 1 base at V and 3 bases at J; junction bases unmatched: 5. CDR3 nucleotide sequence: TGCGCCAGCAGCCAAGTTTGGACAGGGGGCCGCTACGAGCAGTACTTC. Protein: CASSQVWTGGRYEQYF.

The chain has TRBV2 and TRBJ2-7, with 7 nucleotides matching TRBD2. Germline-derived CDR1 and CDR2 are SNHLY and FYNNEI. This CDR3 is 14 amino acids long. Trimming took 6 bases from V and 2 from J; bases not matched to a gene: 7. In DNA, the CDR3 is TGTGCCAGCAGGAGCGGGGCCGCCCCCTACGAGCAGTACTTC. Translated, it gives CASRSGAAPYEQYF.

Concerning this clone: Germline is not matched at one junction end, which may reflect a read error. The V gene is TRBV5-8, the J gene TRBJ2-7; 7 bases align to TRBD2. The germline V gene encodes CDR1 SGHTS and CDR2 YDEGEE. The CDR3 covers 15 residues. DNA of the CDR3: TGTGCCAGCGGCTTGGGCCGGACTAGAACCTACGAGCAGTACTTC. Protein: CASGLGRTRTYEQYF. The complete variable domain, with remaining parts taken from reference TRBV5-8 and TRBJ2-7, reads EAGVTQSPTHLIKTRGQQATLRCSPISGHTSVYWYQQALGLGLQFLLWYDEGEERNRGNFPPRFSGRQFPNYSSELNVNALELEDSALYLCASGLGRTRTYEQYFGPGTRLTVT.

V is TRBV6-5 and J is TRBJ2-1; the match to TRBD2 covers 7 bases. CDR1 is MNHEY, CDR2 SVGAGI, per germline. This CDR3 spans 14 amino acids. Germline trimming cut 7 bases from V and 2 bases from J; bases unmatched to any gene: 5. The DNA for the CDR3 is TGTGCCAGCACCCAAAGCGGGGCCTACAATGAGCAGTTCTTC. Residues: CASTQSGAYNEQFF.

This chain uses TRBV10-3 with TRBJ1-2; 9 nucleotides match TRBD1. Trimming cost V 5 bases and J 7 bases; bases outside gene matches: 8. The germline gives CDR1 ENHRY, CDR2 SYGVKD. The CDR3 is 14 amino acids. The CDR3 region is CAISPEGQGIGYTF. For the CDR3, the DNA is TGTGCCATCAGTCCAGAGGGACAGGGTATTGGCTACACCTTC.